This T cell receptor (beta chain) was recovered during a study of OX40 agonist ivuxolimab in advanced cancers. In the study overall: Dose-escalation subjects each had hepatocellular carcinoma, melanoma, renal cell or head and neck cancer. Partial responses were achieved by three patients: one hepatocellular carcinoma, two cutaneous melanoma.

Findings and caveats of the study: Averaging showed that CD8+ T cells had more expanded clones than CD4+ did.

With respect to this clone: The antigen remains undetermined.

This table comes from immunoSEQ multiplex PCR, and its TCRdb copy is limited to in-frame clones, with some not included. Of around 19,000 clones in the sample, approximately 81% were seen once. The CDR3 is made up of 13 amino acids. V was clipped by 7 bases and J by 5 bases, with 14 bases between them. Germline V gene data show CDR1 as MNHNS and CDR2 as SASEGT. This TCR was sampled from an adult with an advanced solid tumor such as melanoma, head and neck, liver or kidney cancer. V is TRBV6-1 and J is TRBJ2-5, with D perhaps matching TRBD1 (6 bases). The material sequenced was CD4+ or CD8+ T cells sorted from blood, taken in a trial of the OX40 agonist ivuxolimab. In DNA form, the CDR3 reads TGTGCCAGCATGGCCAGGGGTGTGGAGACCCAGTACTTC. Protein sequence: CASMARGVETQYF.